This TCR beta chain emerged from a study of CD8+ T cells in alopecia areata. Germline V gene data show CDR1 as KGHSH and CDR2 as LQKENI. Between the trimmed V and J ends, which lost 6 bases and 4 bases, there was a span of 21 bases. The CDR3 runs to 16 residues. Treatment described: oral pan-JAK inhibitor, 5-10 mg twice daily. Following extraction, RNA underwent reverse transcription to cDNA, which served as the sequencing template. The protocol was immunoSEQ multiplex PCR, while the TCRdb copy is restricted to in-frame clones and leaves out a portion. In the table there are 95,000 to 150,000 clones, around 53% of which are singletons.

The chain has TRBV18 and TRBJ2-5; D might be TRBD2 (7 bases). The source of this sequence is a human donor with alopecia areata. The material sequenced was CD4+ T cells sorted from blood, taken at week 4, from a patient treated with tofacitinib. CDR3 nucleotides: TGTGCCAGCTCCCCTGCCCACGCGGGGGCAGGAGAGACCCAGTACTTC. Translation gives CASSPAHAGAGETQYF.